The sequence of this TCR beta chain was determined in a study of blood T cells in healthy people across ages. General study points: Across the age range, TCR beta diversity per million T cells fell in a roughly linear way.

Using a J-beta primer mix together with a sample-barcoded 5' primer, a second PCR was run for roughly 7 to 11 cycles. TCRdb fed the 5' RACE reads into MiXCR, producing one record per CDR3 protein. The table records about 1.8 million distinct CDR3 sequences, about 50% of them present only once. Remarks on this clonotype: Antigen: not known.

This CDR3 contains 13 residues. Trimming stripped 3 bases from V and 6 bases from J, with 8 bases between. Germline lookup yields CDR1 MGHDK and CDR2 SYGVNS. The rearrangement links TRBV25-1 to TRBJ1-4, with D hard to call. The clonotype was recovered from a woman aged 40 to 55 in good health. What was sequenced was blood. CDR3 in amino acids: CASSEAFHEKLFF. CDR3 DNA: TGTGCCAGCAGTGAGGCATTTCATGAAAAACTGTTTTTT.